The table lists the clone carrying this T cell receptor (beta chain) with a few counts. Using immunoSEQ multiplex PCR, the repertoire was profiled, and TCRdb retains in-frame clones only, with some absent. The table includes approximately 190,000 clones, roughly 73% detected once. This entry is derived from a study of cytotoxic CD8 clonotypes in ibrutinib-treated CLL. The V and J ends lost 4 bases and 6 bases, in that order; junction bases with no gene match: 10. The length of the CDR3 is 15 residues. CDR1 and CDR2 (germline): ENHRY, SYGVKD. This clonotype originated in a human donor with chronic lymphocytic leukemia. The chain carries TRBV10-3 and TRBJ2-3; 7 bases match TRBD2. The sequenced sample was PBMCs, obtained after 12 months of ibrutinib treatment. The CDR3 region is CAISVGRAGPDTQYF. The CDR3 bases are TGTGCCATCAGTGTAGGGAGAGCGGGACCGGATACGCAGTATTTT.